The 25 T cell receptor beta chains below were found in one sample sequenced in a study of cytomegalovirus exposure and HLA in healthy donors. PCR used 60 Vbeta primers and 13 Jbeta primers. Measured with immunoSEQ multiplex PCR; TCRdb has only the in-frame clones, and not every one. The record lists fewer than 100,000 clones, of which the ten most abundant hold around 0.6%. Sequenced material: PBMCs. These receptors came from a man in his forties or fifties in good health and CMV-seronegative.

The rearrangement links TRBV10-3 to TRBJ1-1, with D tentatively TRBD1 (5 bases). This CDR3 spans 14 amino acids. V was trimmed by 7 bases and J by 0 bases, leaving 12 bases between them. Germline V gene data show CDR1 as ENHRY and CDR2 as SYGVKD. CDR3 sequence: CAINRFGLNTEAFF. The CDR3 DNA reads TGTGCCATCAACAGGTTCGGGTTGAACACTGAAGCTTTCTTT.

The rearrangement uses TRBV4-2 and TRBJ1-2, with a weak D call TRBD1 (5 bases). V was cut by 1 base and J by 3 bases, with 21 bases left in between. The germline V gene has CDR1 LGHNA and CDR2 YNFKEQ. The CDR3 covers 18 residues. The CDR3 bases are TGTGCCAGCAGCCAAGCGGGGGGGAGGGAAACGAAGGACTATGGCTACACCTTC. Residues: CASSQAGGRETKDYGYTF.

The CDR3 sequence is CASLSEQGNYGYTF. The DNA for the CDR3 is TGTGCCAGCTTATCGGAACAGGGCAACTATGGCTACACCTTC. V usage is TRBV2 and J usage is TRBJ1-2; a weak D match, TRBD1 (6 bases). This CDR3 spans 14 amino acids. Germline CDR1 and CDR2: SNHLY and FYNNEI. V gave up 8 bases and J gave up 2 bases, with 15 bases separating them.

The CDR3 DNA follows: TGTGCCAGCAGTCGGACAGGGTATGGCTACACCTTC. The encoded protein is CASSRTGYGYTF. The V call is TRBV7-2, the J call TRBJ1-2, with 8 bases identical to TRBD1. The trim removed 6 bases at V and 5 bases at J, leaving 2 bases unmatched. Germline V CDR1 and CDR2: SGHTA, FQGNSA. The CDR3 loop spans 12 amino acids.

The V gene is TRBV9, the J gene TRBJ2-2; D gene uncertain. Trimming removed 2 bases at V and 5 bases at J, with 4 bases between. The CDR3 consists of 12 residues. Germline assignment: CDR1 SGDLS and CDR2 YYNGEE. The CDR3 region has the DNA TGTGCCAGCAGCGTCCAGACCGGGGAGCTGTTTTTT. Translation: CASSVQTGELFF.

This chain joins TRBV6-1 and TRBJ1-5; 9 bases align to TRBD1. Per germline, CDR1 MNHNS and CDR2 SASEGT. This CDR3 spans 13 amino acids. The ends lost 8 bases at V and 4 bases at J; junction bases unmatched: 3. This CDR3 reads CASGQGMNQPQHF. The CDR3 coding sequence is TGTGCCAGCGGACAGGGGATGAATCAGCCCCAGCATTTT.

The chain links TRBV6-1 to TRBJ1-4; D ambiguous. This CDR3 has 15 residues. Trimming took off 2 bases at V and 3 bases at J, with 10 bases between the two ends. Germline assignment: CDR1 MNHNS and CDR2 SASEGT. As DNA, the CDR3 is TGTGCCAGCAGTGAATACGGCGGATCTAATGAAAAACTGTTTTTT. The encoded protein is CASSEYGGSNEKLFF.

The chain combines TRBV19 with TRBJ2-3; weak D call: TRBD1 (6 bases). V lost 7 bases to trimming and J lost 5 bases, with 16 bases between them. CDR1 and CDR2 (germline): LNHDA, SQIVND (reference sequence). The CDR3 totals 14 residues. The DNA of the CDR3 is TGTGCCAGTAATCGTCCGGGACAAGAAGATACGCAGTATTTT. Translating it yields CASNRPGQEDTQYF.

The chain recombines TRBV5-3 with TRBJ2-1, with 12 bases lining up with TRBD2. TRBV5-3 is flagged as an ORF with uncertain function. V shed 9 bases, J shed 7 bases, and the junction held 8 bases outside the gene matches. The CDR3 is made up of 14 amino acids. CDR3 sequence (DNA): TGTGCCACACCACTAGCGGGGGGAGGTAATGAGCAGTTCTTC. Residues: CATPLAGGGNEQFF.

This chain's CDR3 is CASSVHQGALYQPQHF. DNA for the CDR3: TGTGCCAGTAGTGTACATCAGGGGGCACTTTATCAGCCCCAGCATTTT. V and J are TRBV19 and TRBJ1-5; 8 nucleotides line up with TRBD1. The CDR3 consists of 16 residues. Germline V CDR1 and CDR2: LNHDA, SQIVND (reference sequence). V gave up 5 bases and J gave up 5 bases; unmatched junction bases: 11.

The rearrangement uses TRBV6-5 and TRBJ1-3; D unresolved. The V end lost 6 bases, the J end lost 7 bases, and 10 bases lay between the germline ends. The germline CDR1 and CDR2 sequences are MNHEY and SVGAGI. This CDR3 has 12 amino acids. The CDR3: CASRSPQNTIYF. Here the CDR3 DNA reads TGTGCCAGCAGGTCTCCCCAGAACACCATATATTTT.

The V gene is TRBV5-6, the J gene TRBJ2-7, with D tentatively TRBD2 (5 bases). CDR3 length equals 14 residues. V was trimmed by 2 bases and J by 3 bases, leaving 12 bases between them. The V gene's germline CDR1 is SGHDT and CDR2 YYEEEE. CDR3 region: CASSLRGPYYEQYF. The CDR3 DNA reads TGTGCCAGCAGCTTACGAGGGCCCTACTACGAGCAGTACTTC.

The chain recombines TRBV7-3 with TRBJ2-1, with 9 bases fitting TRBD2. V lost 7 bases, J lost 7 bases, and 11 bases stayed unmatched. The CDR3 runs to 15 residues. From germline, CDR1 is SGHTA and CDR2 FQGTGA. CDR3 nucleotides: TGTGCCAGCACCTTGGGCGGGGGGGCCGTGAATGAGCAGTTCTTC. It specifies CASTLGGGAVNEQFF.

V and J are TRBV4-1 and TRBJ2-5; 14 bases align to TRBD2. The CDR3 spans 16 residues. Trimming at V came to 1 base and at J to 4 bases, leaving 2 bases not matched to a gene. Germline V gives CDR1 MGHRA, CDR2 YSYEKL. The CDR3, as DNA: TGCGCCAGCAGCCAAGGCGGGACTAGCGGGGGAGAGACCCAGTACTTC. Protein: CASSQGGTSGGETQYF.

The chain uses TRBV6-4 and TRBJ2-3; 7 nucleotides align to TRBD2. The V and J ends lost 6 bases and 3 bases, in that order; junction bases with no gene match: 6. This CDR3 region has 14 residues. From germline, CDR1 is MRHNA and CDR2 SNTAGT. The CDR3 sequence is CASSAGLSTDTQYF. CDR3 sequence (DNA): TGTGCCAGCAGCGCGGGACTATCGACAGATACGCAGTATTTT.

The gene calls are TRBV2 and TRBJ2-4; 10 positions agree with TRBD1. Germline CDR1 reads SNHLY; CDR2 reads FYNNEI. This CDR3 has 16 residues. Trimming cost V 6 bases and J 8 bases; bases outside gene matches: 13. The CDR3 nucleotides are TGTGCCAGCAGGACAGGGGGCGCTCGACCTGGAGACATTCAGTACTTC. Translating gives CASRTGGARPGDIQYF.

The chain couples TRBV12-2 to TRBJ2-2; the D call of TRBD2 is as the table states it, not checked on the DNA. TRBV12-2 is marked as a pseudogene. The CDR3 length is 19 residues. The DNA of the CDR3 is TGTGCAAGTCGCCTCAAGGGACTAGCGGATCACGCGAACACCGGGGAGCTGTTTTTT. Encoded protein: CASRLKGLADHANTGELFF.

The V and J genes are TRBV27 and TRBJ1-2; the D gene is possibly TRBD1 (6 bases). Germline lookup yields CDR1 MNHEY and CDR2 SMNVEV (reference sequence). The ends were cut back, 2 bases at V and 10 bases at J, with 11 bases in the middle. The CDR3 totals 12 residues. In DNA, the CDR3 is TGTGCCAGCAGTTTACAAGGGGGTGACTACACCTTC. This sequence encodes CASSLQGGDYTF.

The chain employs TRBV7-8 and TRBJ1-5; no definite D call. Germline V gene lookup returns CDR1 SGHVS and CDR2 FQNEAQ. The CDR3 is 16 residues long. The ends were cut back, 2 bases at V and 3 bases at J, with 14 bases in the middle. This chain's CDR3 is CASSLFSLKLNQPQHF. The DNA for the CDR3 is TGTGCCAGCAGCTTATTCTCACTTAAGCTCAATCAGCCCCAGCATTTT.

The gene calls are TRBV9 and TRBJ2-3; D may be TRBD1 (6 bases). This CDR3 contains 15 residues. Deletions cut 2 bases from V and 2 bases from J, with 12 bases between. In germline, CDR1 is SGDLS, CDR2 YYNGEE. CDR3 sequence: CASSVNRANTDTQYF. The CDR3 DNA follows: TGTGCCAGCAGCGTCAACAGGGCGAACACAGATACGCAGTATTTT.

Comments on this clone: This same CDR3 is encoded by further DNA sequences in the sample. The chain joins TRBV6-5 to TRBJ2-5; 8 positions agree with TRBD1. The J call may be faulty, since TRBJ2-7 better matches the DNA end. The CDR3 is 14 amino acids. CDR1 is MNHEY and CDR2 is SVGAGI in the germline V gene. CDR3 coding DNA: TGTGCCAGCAGTTACTCTGGGACAGGCTACGAGCAGTACTTC. As protein: CASSYSGTGYEQYF.

This rearrangement joins TRBV7-2 to TRBJ2-3, with 9 bases that match TRBD2. From germline, CDR1 is SGHTA and CDR2 FQGNSA. V trimming: 3 bases; J trimming: 2 bases; junction bases outside the gene matches: 3. This CDR3 has 15 residues. The DNA for the CDR3 is TGTGCCAGCAGCTTGGGCGGGGGGGTCACAGATACGCAGTATTTT. Protein: CASSLGGGVTDTQYF.

This chain uses TRBV4-1 with TRBJ2-3; D call uncertain. This CDR3 is built from 12 residues. Trimming took 2 bases from V and 6 from J, leaving 6 bases between them. Germline V gene data show CDR1 as MGHRA and CDR2 as YSYEKL. The CDR3 region is CASSQISDTQYF. DNA for the CDR3: TGCGCCAGCAGCCAAATTTCGGATACGCAGTATTTT.

V is TRBV7-2 and J is TRBJ1-1; TRBD1 matches at 8 bases. V gave up 0 bases and J gave up 10 bases; unmatched junction bases: 4. This CDR3 has 13 amino acids. Germline CDR1 is SGHTA and CDR2 is FQGNSA. CDR3 sequence reads: CASSLALQGGAFF. CDR3 in DNA: TGTGCCAGCAGCTTAGCCTTACAGGGGGGAGCTTTCTTT.

The chain carries TRBV5-6 and TRBJ2-7, with D perhaps matching TRBD1 (6 bases). V lost 4 bases and J 3 bases, leaving 14 bases between the germline ends. The germline gives CDR1 SGHDT, CDR2 YYEEEE. The CDR3 is 14 residues long. DNA of the CDR3: TGTGCCAGCAGCCCCCAAGGACAGTTCTACGAGCAGTACTTC. Translated: CASSPQGQFYEQYF.